The 28 T cell receptor beta chains below all came from one sample that was sequenced in a study of low-dose radiotherapy and immunotherapy resistance in tumors. TRAV- and TRBV-specific primers, spanning alpha and beta chains, primed first-strand cDNA. A roughly 19-cycle PCR with a constant-region primer and V-primer adapter amplified TCRs. MiXCR, run by TCRdb on the reads, gives a single entry per CDR3 protein. Here the sample spans roughly 32,000 distinct CDR3 sequences, 45% to 50% being singletons. Time point denoted: after trial treatment. Treatment meaning: LDRT plus nivolumab, ipilimumab, low-dose cyclophosphamide and aspirin (RACIN trial). The input for sequencing was PBMCs, taken after low-dose radiotherapy plus immunotherapy. Every receptor here comes from a male donor with gallbladder cancer.

This clonotype has ten or more counts. The chain carries TRBV20-1 and TRBJ2-1; weak D call: TRBD2 (5 bases). Looked up from germline, CDR1 is DFQATT and CDR2 is SNEGSKA (reference sequence). V lost 6 bases and J 5 bases, leaving 14 bases between the germline ends. CDR3 size: 13 residues. The CDR3 spells CSAQRQGHNEQFF. For the CDR3, the DNA is TGCAGTGCCCAGCGGCAAGGTCACAATGAGCAGTTCTTC.

Sample share makes this clonotype medium-sized. This chain connects TRBV11-2 to TRBJ2-1, with D tentatively TRBD2 (6 bases). CDR1 is SGHAT and CDR2 is FQNNGV in the germline V gene. V was shortened by 1 base and J by 5 bases, with 12 bases between the two germline ends. There are 15 residues in the CDR3. CDR3 amino acids: CASSLGGGLDNEQFF. The CDR3 coding sequence is TGTGCCAGCAGCTTAGGAGGAGGGTTGGACAATGAGCAGTTCTTC.

The chain carries TRBV7-2 and TRBJ2-7, with TRBD1 identical over 7 bases. Trimming removed 4 bases from V and 7 bases from J; junction bases left unmatched: 10. Germline V gene sequence: CDR1 SGHTA, CDR2 FQGNSA. The CDR3 length is 14 residues. The CDR3 reads CASSSSQGVGEQYF. The CDR3 DNA is TGTGCCAGCAGCTCAAGTCAGGGGGTAGGGGAGCAGTACTTC.

The table lists this clonotype with a few counts. The chain joins TRBV6-1 to TRBJ2-5; D may be TRBD1 or TRBD2 (5 bases each). CDR3 length equals 14 residues. Germline V lookup: CDR1 MNHNS, CDR2 SASEGT. V was trimmed by 2 bases and J by 1 base, leaving 8 bases between them. The CDR3 reads CASSEQGVQETQYF. For the CDR3, the DNA is TGTGCCAGCAGTGAACAGGGAGTCCAAGAGACCCAGTACTTC.

The CDR3 region is CASSWSGAATNEKLFF. In nucleotides, the CDR3 is TGTGCCAGCAGTTGGTCAGGGGCCGCAACTAATGAAAAACTGTTTTTT. The chain joins TRBV28 to TRBJ1-4; tentatively, D is TRBD1 (6 bases). CDR1 is MDHEN and CDR2 is SYDVKM in the germline V gene. The germline V and J ends were trimmed by 4 bases and 0 bases, with 12 bases remaining between them. This CDR3 is built from 16 residues.

In nucleotides, the CDR3 is TGCAGTGCTAGAGATGGGCAGGGCGCTTACAATCAGCCCCAGCATTTT. This translates into CSARDGQGAYNQPQHF. The V call is TRBV20-1, the J call TRBJ1-5; D is perhaps TRBD1 (5 bases). CDR1 and CDR2 (germline): DFQATT, SNEGSKA (reference sequence). The CDR3 consists of 16 residues. V lost 0 bases, J lost 3 bases, and 15 bases lay in between.

This chain connects TRBV28 to TRBJ1-2; D gene ambiguous. This CDR3 is built from 12 residues. CDR1 MDHEN and CDR2 SYDVKM come from the germline V gene. The V end was cut by 5 bases, the J end by 8 bases, with 12 bases between. The CDR3 DNA sequence: TGTGCCAGCAGTACACCCACCGGCGGCTACACCTTC. Protein product: CASSTPTGGYTF.

This clonotype is termed medium-sized (0.01 to 0.1%). The rearrangement joins TRBV7-2 to TRBJ2-1; maybe TRBD2 (6 bases). Trimming removed 7 bases from V and 7 bases from J, with 20 bases in between. The CDR3 totals 15 residues. From germline, CDR1 is SGHTA and CDR2 FQGNSA. The CDR3 protein is CASTPPAGIRNEQFF. The CDR3 region has the DNA TGTGCCAGCACCCCGCCGGCGGGGATTCGAAATGAGCAGTTCTTC. Filled out from reference TRBV7-2 and TRBJ2-1, the complete variable domain reads GAGVSQSPSNKVTEKGKDVELRCDPISGHTALYWYRQSLGQGLEFLIYFQGNSAPDKSGLPSDRFSAERTGGSVSTLTIQRTQQEDSAVYLCASTPPAGIRNEQFFGPGTRLTVL.

The chain carries TRBV11-2 and TRBJ2-5; unclear D gene. V dropped 3 bases and J dropped 5 bases, with 13 bases sitting between them. Germline V gene lookup returns CDR1 SGHAT and CDR2 FQNNGV. CDR3 length equals 14 residues. The DNA for the CDR3 is TGTGCCAGCAGCTTTCTCACATCTGGGGAGACCCAGTACTTC. Its protein is CASSFLTSGETQYF.

At least ten counts were recorded for this clonotype. The chain employs TRBV7-2 and TRBJ2-3, with D unclear. The germline V and J ends were trimmed by 3 bases and 5 bases, with 3 bases remaining between them. This CDR3 comprises 11 residues. CDR1 and CDR2 from the germline V gene are SGHTA and FQGNSA. The CDR3 nucleotides read TGTGCCAGCAGCTTGAAAGATACGCAGTATTTT. This codes for CASSLKDTQYF.

The table lists this clonotype with a count of one. The chain links TRBV7-2 to TRBJ2-4; 9 positions agree with TRBD2. The junction had 9 bases not matched to a gene; V was cut back by 3 bases and J by 6 bases. Looked up from germline, CDR1 is SGHTA and CDR2 is FQGNSA. The CDR3 is 16 amino acids. This CDR3 reads CASSFGFGSGGNIQYF. The CDR3 DNA is TGTGCCAGCAGCTTTGGGTTCGGTAGCGGGGGAAACATTCAGTACTTC.

This clonotype was seen many times. The V and J genes are TRBV5-5 and TRBJ2-3; 9 nucleotides align to TRBD2. The CDR3 is 14 amino acids. In germline, CDR1 is SGHKS, CDR2 YYEKEE (reference sequence). The V segment lost 4 bases and the J segment 3 bases; nucleotides outside the gene matches: 3. For the CDR3, the DNA is TGTGCCAGCAGCAGCGGACTAGCGACAGATACGCAGTATTTT. Translating it yields CASSSGLATDTQYF.

This chain joins TRBV18 and TRBJ2-7; a weak D match, TRBD1 (5 bases). Trimming cost V 10 bases and J 2 bases, with 15 bases left between them. The CDR3 extends over 13 amino acids. Germline loops: CDR1 KGHSH, CDR2 LQKENI. The CDR3 coding sequence is TGTGCCACCCAGGAGACAGCGACCTACGAGCAGTACTTC. This translates into CATQETATYEQYF.

The chain recombines TRBV15 with TRBJ2-2; weak D call: TRBD2 (6 bases). Germline CDR1 is LNHNV and CDR2 is YYDKDF (reference sequence). Trimming shortened V by 4 bases and J by 4 bases, and 16 bases separated the two germline ends. The length of the CDR3 is 16 residues. The CDR3 loop reads CATSTRRQGGTGELFF. For the CDR3, the DNA is TGTGCCACCAGCACCCGGAGGCAGGGAGGCACCGGGGAGCTGTTTTTT.

There are many counts of this clonotype. J is TRBJ2-2 and V is TRBV12-5; 10 nucleotides line up with TRBD2. The germline CDR1 and CDR2 sequences are LGHNT and FRNRAP. The V segment lost 0 bases and the J segment 0 bases; nucleotides outside the gene matches: 13. This CDR3 is built from 21 residues. CDR3 DNA sequence: TGTGCTAGTGGTTTGGTACAGTTTTTAGCGGGGGGTCCTCCGAACACCGGGGAGCTGTTTTTT. Its protein product is CASGLVQFLAGGPPNTGELFF.

This clonotype counts as medium-sized. The chain carries TRBV6-2 or TRBV6-3 and TRBJ2-3; unclear D gene. The germline V gene has CDR1 MNHEY and CDR2 SVGEGT. Trimming took 6 bases from V and 1 from J, leaving 8 bases between them. CDR3 length: 13 residues. CDR3 nucleotide sequence: TGTGCCAGCAGGCGTACTGGCACAGATACGCAGTATTTT. Translating gives CASRRTGTDTQYF.

The V and J genes are TRBV28 and TRBJ2-7; 7 nucleotides agree with TRBD1. Germline values: CDR1 MDHEN, CDR2 SYDVKM. CDR3 length: 13 residues. With 7 bases clipped from V and 6 bases from J, the junction kept 9 bases outside the gene matches. In DNA, the CDR3 is TGTGCCAGCACCCGGGGACAGACCGTCGAGCAGTACTTC. Translating gives CASTRGQTVEQYF.

At least ten counts were recorded for this clonotype. Written as DNA, the CDR3 is TGTGCCAGCAGTGAATATAAGGGAGGGCAAGAGACCCAGTACTTC. Amino acid sequence: CASSEYKGGQETQYF. V is TRBV25-1 and J is TRBJ2-5; 7 nucleotides match TRBD2. Germline CDR1 MGHDK, CDR2 SYGVNS. Unmatched junction bases numbered 3, after V lost 0 bases and J lost 2 bases. CDR3 length equals 15 residues.

This clonotype was detected ten times or more. The chain is built from TRBV7-2 and TRBJ2-5; 9 bases agree with TRBD2. V dropped 4 bases and J dropped 4; count of bases not matched to a gene: 10. CDR1 and CDR2 from the germline V gene are SGHTA and FQGNSA. This CDR3 spans 16 amino acids. CDR3 sequence reads: CASSSRGGRAGETQYF. The CDR3 bases are TGTGCCAGCAGCTCCCGGGGCGGGAGGGCCGGAGAGACCCAGTACTTC.

A single count supports this clonotype. The J gene is TRBJ2-3, the V gene TRBV6-2 or TRBV6-3, with 7 bases lining up with TRBD1. CDR1 is MNHEY, CDR2 SVGEGT, per germline. The ends lost 6 bases at V and 3 bases at J; junction bases unmatched: 6. CDR3 length: 14 amino acids. The CDR3 region has the DNA TGTGCCAGCAGCTACAGGGGCTCGACAGATACGCAGTATTTT. It specifies CASSYRGSTDTQYF.

This clonotype is a singleton in its sample. A far larger clone is a single base away, which makes a read error likely. The rearrangement joins TRBV13 to TRBJ2-3; 8 bases align to TRBD2. The CDR3 consists of 17 residues. The V gene's germline CDR1 is PRHDT and CDR2 FYEKMQ (reference sequence). CDR3 amino acids: CTSSVTGTRRNTDTQYF. CDR3 in DNA: TGTACCAGCAGCGTCACCGGGACTAGACGAAACACAGATACGCAGTATTTT. The whole variable domain, remainder taken from reference TRBV13 and TRBJ2-3, is AAGVIQSPRHLIKEKRETATLKCYPIPRHDTVYWYQQGPGQDPQFLISFYEKMQSDKGSIPDRFSAQQFSDYHSELNMSSLELGDSALYFCTSSVTGTRRNTDTQYFGPGTRLTVL.

The CDR3 is CASSLSGGTTDTQYF. The CDR3 DNA reads TGTGCCAGCAGTTTATCGGGGGGTACCACAGATACGCAGTATTTT. This chain joins TRBV28 and TRBJ2-3; 7 bases line up with TRBD2. V dropped 1 base and J dropped 2; count of bases not matched to a gene: 3. This CDR3 spans 15 amino acids. Germline V gives CDR1 MDHEN, CDR2 SYDVKM. Filled out from reference TRBV28 and TRBJ2-3, the complete variable domain reads DVKVTQSSRYLVKRTGEKVFLECVQDMDHENMFWYRQDPGLGLRLIYFSYDVKMKEKGDIPEGYSVSREKKERFSLILESASTNQTSMYLCASSLSGGTTDTQYFGPGTRLTVL.

This clonotype was picked up many times. The chain has TRBV5-1 and TRBJ2-3, with TRBD2 matching over 12 bases. The J segment lost 2 bases and the V segment lost 4 bases, leaving 8 bases of the junction unmatched. CDR3 length equals 17 residues. CDR1 and CDR2 from the germline V gene are SGHRS and YFSETQ. Written as DNA, the CDR3 is TGCGCCAGCAGCCGGATGGCTAGCGGGGGGGCCACAGATACGCAGTATTTT. Amino acids: CASSRMASGGATDTQYF.

Judged by abundance, this clonotype is medium-sized. The chain carries TRBV12-3 or TRBV12-4 and TRBJ1-1, with 11 bases that match TRBD1. The CDR3 has 15 residues. With 6 bases clipped from V and 3 bases from J, the junction kept 6 bases outside the gene matches. CDR3 residues: CASSLGTGGDTEAFF. CDR3 nucleotide sequence: TGTGCCAGCAGCCTAGGGACAGGGGGTGACACTGAAGCTTTCTTT.

This clonotype was counted at least ten times. This sequence joins TRBV4-1 and TRBJ2-4; 15 nucleotides match TRBD2. The length of the CDR3 is 18 residues. V lost 4 bases to trimming and J lost 0 bases; unmatched junction nucleotides: 4. The germline V gene encodes CDR1 MGHRA and CDR2 YSYEKL. This chain's CDR3 is CASSPGLAGGLAKNIQYF. CDR3 DNA: TGCGCCAGCAGCCCGGGACTAGCGGGAGGTCTAGCCAAAAACATTCAGTACTTC.

The chain couples TRBV12-3 or TRBV12-4 to TRBJ1-2; D not certain. V lost 2 bases and J 1 base, leaving 2 bases between the germline ends. The CDR3 spans 12 residues. In nucleotides, the CDR3 is TGTGCCAGCAGTTTATTTAACTATGGCTACACCTTC. Its protein product is CASSLFNYGYTF.

This clonotype was observed a single time. The CDR3 loop is CASSANRRSYNEQFF. The CDR3 DNA reads as TGTGCCAGTAGTGCAAACCGCCGCTCCTACAATGAGCAGTTCTTC. This chain joins TRBV19 and TRBJ2-1, with D hard to call. Trimming removed 5 bases from V and 0 bases from J, with 11 bases in between. This CDR3 comprises 15 residues. CDR1 is LNHDA and CDR2 is SQIVND in the germline V gene (reference sequence). The whole variable domain, filled in from reference TRBV19 and TRBJ2-1, reads DGGITQSPKYLFRKEGQNVTLSCEQNLNHDAMYWYRQDPGQGLRLIYYSQIVNDFQKGDIAEGYSVSREKKESFPLTVTSAQKNPTAFYLCASSANRRSYNEQFFGPGTRLTVL.

By share, this clonotype ranks as medium-sized. The rearrangement uses TRBV28 and TRBJ2-2; D gene uncertain. Germline CDR1 MDHEN, CDR2 SYDVKM. V lost 3 bases, J lost 0 bases, and 8 bases lay in between. The CDR3 is 15 amino acids. CDR3 residues: CASSFRPANTGELFF. Written as DNA, the CDR3 is TGTGCCAGCAGTTTCCGGCCCGCGAACACCGGGGAGCTGTTTTTT.